This TCR beta chain originates from a study of OX40 agonist ivuxolimab in advanced cancers. Study details: Ivuxolimab was administered intravenously to patients at 0.01 to 10 mg/kg every 2 weeks. Enrolled patients in dose escalation had cancers that were hepatocellular carcinoma, melanoma, renal cell or head and neck cancer. The eligibility criteria allowed prior anti-PD-1, anti-PD-L1 or anti-CTLA-4 therapy, and about 40% had some.

Germline V gene lookup returns CDR1 SGHTA and CDR2 FQGNSA. V dropped 5 bases and J dropped 13 bases, with 32 bases sitting between them. CDR3 length equals 17 residues. With autoimmune disease history or systemic immunosuppression, patients were excluded. Produced via immunoSEQ multiplex PCR; TCRdb's table is partial and in-frame only. The sample holds approximately 44,000 clones, around 80% seen once. The chain has TRBV7-2 and TRBJ1-2; the D gene is possibly TRBD1 (5 bases). The material was CD4+ or CD8+ T cells sorted from blood, obtained in a trial of the OX40 agonist ivuxolimab. The receptor's source is an adult with an advanced solid tumor such as melanoma, head and neck, liver or kidney cancer. The CDR3 DNA reads as TGTGCCAGCAGCCTTTGGCATTTGTCGGGGACCGAGCAAAGAGGCACCTTC. Translated, it gives CASSLWHLSGTEQRGTF.